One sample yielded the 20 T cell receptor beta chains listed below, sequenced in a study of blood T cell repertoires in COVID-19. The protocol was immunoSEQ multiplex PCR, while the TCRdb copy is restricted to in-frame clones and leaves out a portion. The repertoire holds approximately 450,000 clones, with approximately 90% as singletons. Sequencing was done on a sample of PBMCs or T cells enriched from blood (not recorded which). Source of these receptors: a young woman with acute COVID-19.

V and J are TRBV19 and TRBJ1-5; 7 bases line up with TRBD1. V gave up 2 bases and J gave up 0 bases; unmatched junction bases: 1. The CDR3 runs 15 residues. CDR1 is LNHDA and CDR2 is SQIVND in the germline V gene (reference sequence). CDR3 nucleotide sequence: TGTGCCAGTAGTATACAGGGGGATAGCAATCAGCCCCAGCATTTT. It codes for CASSIQGDSNQPQHF.

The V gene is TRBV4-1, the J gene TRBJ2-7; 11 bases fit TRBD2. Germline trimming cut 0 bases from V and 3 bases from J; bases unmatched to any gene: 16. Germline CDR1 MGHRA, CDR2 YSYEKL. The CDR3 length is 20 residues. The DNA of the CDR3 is TGCGCCAGCAGCCAAGATCTGCCCCCCCTTAGCGGGAGGGCCCTCTACGAGCAGTACTTC. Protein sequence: CASSQDLPPLSGRALYEQYF.

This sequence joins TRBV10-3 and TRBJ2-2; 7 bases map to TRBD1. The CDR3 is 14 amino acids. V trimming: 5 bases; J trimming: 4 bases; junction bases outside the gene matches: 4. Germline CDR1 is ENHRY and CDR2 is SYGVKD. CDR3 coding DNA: TGTGCCATCAGTACAGGGGTTTCCACCGGGGAGCTGTTTTTT. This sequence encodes CAISTGVSTGELFF.

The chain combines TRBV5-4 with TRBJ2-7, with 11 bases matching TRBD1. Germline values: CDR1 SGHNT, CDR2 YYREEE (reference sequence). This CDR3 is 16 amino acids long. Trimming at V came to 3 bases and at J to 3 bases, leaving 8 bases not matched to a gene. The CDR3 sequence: CASSWGRDRGDYEQYF. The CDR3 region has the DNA TGTGCCAGCAGCTGGGGCCGGGACAGGGGGGACTACGAGCAGTACTTC. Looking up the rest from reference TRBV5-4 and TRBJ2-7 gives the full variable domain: ETGVTQSPTHLIKTRGQQVTLRCSSQSGHNTVSWYQQALGQGPQFIFQYYREEENGRGNFPPRFSGLQFPNYSSELNVNALELDDSALYLCASSWGRDRGDYEQYFGPGTRLTVT.

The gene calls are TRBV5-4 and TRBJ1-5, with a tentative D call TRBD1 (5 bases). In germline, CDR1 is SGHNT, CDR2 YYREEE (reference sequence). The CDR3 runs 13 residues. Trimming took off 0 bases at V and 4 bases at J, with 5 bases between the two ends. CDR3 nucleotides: TGTGCCAGCAGCTTGGCAGGGAATCAGCCCCAGCATTTT. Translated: CASSLAGNQPQHF.

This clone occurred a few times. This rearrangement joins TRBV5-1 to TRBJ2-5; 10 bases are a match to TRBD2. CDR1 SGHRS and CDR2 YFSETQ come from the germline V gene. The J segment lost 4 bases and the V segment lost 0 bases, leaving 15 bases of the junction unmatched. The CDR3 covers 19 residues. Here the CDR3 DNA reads TGCGCCAGCAGCTTGGTCCCTTTTTTACTAGCGGGAAGACGAGAGACCCAGTACTTC. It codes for CASSLVPFLLAGRRETQYF.

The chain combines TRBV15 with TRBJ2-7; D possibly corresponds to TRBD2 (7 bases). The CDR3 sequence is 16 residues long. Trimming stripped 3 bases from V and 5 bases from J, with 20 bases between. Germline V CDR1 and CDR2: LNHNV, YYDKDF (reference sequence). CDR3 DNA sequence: TGTGCCACCAGCAGGAGGACGAGGGGGGGATCCCACGAGCAGTACTTC. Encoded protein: CATSRRTRGGSHEQYF.

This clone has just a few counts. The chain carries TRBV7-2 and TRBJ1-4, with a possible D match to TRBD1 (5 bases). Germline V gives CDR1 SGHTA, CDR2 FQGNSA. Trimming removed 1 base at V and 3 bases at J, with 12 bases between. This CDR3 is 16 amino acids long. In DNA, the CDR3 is TGTGCCAGCAGCTTAGGGGACTTGGGGTCTAATGAAAAACTGTTTTTT. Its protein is CASSLGDLGSNEKLFF.

This chain's CDR3 is CASSPRAIVAETQETQYF. The CDR3 DNA sequence: TGTGCCAGCAGCCCGAGGGCAATTGTAGCGGAAACGCAAGAGACCCAGTACTTC. The chain is built from TRBV7-2 and TRBJ2-5, with a weak D call TRBD2 (6 bases). The germline V gene has CDR1 SGHTA and CDR2 FQGNSA. The V gene lost 5 bases and the J gene lost 2 bases, with 24 bases spanning the gap. This CDR3 contains 18 residues.

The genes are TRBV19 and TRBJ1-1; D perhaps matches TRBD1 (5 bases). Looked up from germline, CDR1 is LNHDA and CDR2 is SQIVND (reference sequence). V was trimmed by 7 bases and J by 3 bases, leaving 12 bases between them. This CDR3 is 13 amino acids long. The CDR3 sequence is CASTVTADTEAFF. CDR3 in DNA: TGTGCCAGTACCGTGACAGCAGACACTGAAGCTTTCTTT.

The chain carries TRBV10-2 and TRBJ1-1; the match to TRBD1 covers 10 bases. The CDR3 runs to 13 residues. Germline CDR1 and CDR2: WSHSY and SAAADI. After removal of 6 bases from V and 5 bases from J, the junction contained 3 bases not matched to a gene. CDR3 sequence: CASSVDRGTEAFF. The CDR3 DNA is TGCGCCAGCAGCGTGGACAGGGGGACTGAAGCTTTCTTT.

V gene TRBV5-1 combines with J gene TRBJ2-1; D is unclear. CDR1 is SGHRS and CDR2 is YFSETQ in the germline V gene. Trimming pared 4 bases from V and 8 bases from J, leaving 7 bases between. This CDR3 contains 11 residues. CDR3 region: CASSTPHEQFF. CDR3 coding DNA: TGCGCCAGCAGCACTCCCCATGAGCAGTTCTTC.

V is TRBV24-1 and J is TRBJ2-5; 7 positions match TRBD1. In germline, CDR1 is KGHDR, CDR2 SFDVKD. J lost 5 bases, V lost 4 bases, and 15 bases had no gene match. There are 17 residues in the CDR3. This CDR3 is CATSDPGTANMMETQYF. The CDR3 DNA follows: TGTGCCACCAGTGACCCTGGGACAGCCAATATGATGGAGACCCAGTACTTC.

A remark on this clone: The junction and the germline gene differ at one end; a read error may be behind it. In DNA, the CDR3 is TGTGCTAGCAGCAGCGGGACTAACAATGAGCAGTTCTTC. Amino acids: CASSSGTNNEQFF. V usage is TRBV7-7 and J usage is TRBJ2-1; TRBD2 aligns across 7 bases. Germline CDR1 is SSHAT and CDR2 is FNYEAQ (reference sequence). The CDR3 is 13 residues long.

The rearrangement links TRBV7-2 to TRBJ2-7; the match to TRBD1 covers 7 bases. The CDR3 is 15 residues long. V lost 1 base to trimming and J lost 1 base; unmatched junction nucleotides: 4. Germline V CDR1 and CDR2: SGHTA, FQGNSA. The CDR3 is CASSLELTGSYEQYF. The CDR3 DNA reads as TGTGCCAGCAGCTTAGAGTTGACAGGGTCCTACGAGCAGTACTTC.

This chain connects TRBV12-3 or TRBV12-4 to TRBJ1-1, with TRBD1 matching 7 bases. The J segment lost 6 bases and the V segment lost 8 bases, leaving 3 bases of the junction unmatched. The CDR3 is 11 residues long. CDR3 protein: CASGQVSEAFF. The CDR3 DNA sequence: TGTGCCAGCGGACAGGTGTCTGAAGCTTTCTTT.

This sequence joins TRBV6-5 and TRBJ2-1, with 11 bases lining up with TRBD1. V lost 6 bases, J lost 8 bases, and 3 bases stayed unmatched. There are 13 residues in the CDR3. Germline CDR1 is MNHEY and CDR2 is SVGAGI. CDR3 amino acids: CASRDRGQDEQFF. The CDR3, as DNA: TGTGCCAGCAGGGACAGGGGGCAGGATGAGCAGTTCTTC.

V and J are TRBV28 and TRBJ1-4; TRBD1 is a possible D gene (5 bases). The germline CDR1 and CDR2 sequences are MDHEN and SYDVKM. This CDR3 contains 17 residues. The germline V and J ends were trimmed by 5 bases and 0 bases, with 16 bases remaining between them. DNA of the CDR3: TGTGCCAGCAGTCCCCACCCGACAGACTCAACTAATGAAAAACTGTTTTTT. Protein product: CASSPHPTDSTNEKLFF.

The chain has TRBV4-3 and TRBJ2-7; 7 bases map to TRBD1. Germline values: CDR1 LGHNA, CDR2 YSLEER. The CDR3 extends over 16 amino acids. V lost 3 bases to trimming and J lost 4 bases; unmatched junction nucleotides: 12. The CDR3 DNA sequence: TGCGCCAGCAGCCATTATGAGGGGGCAAAGAAATACGAGCAGTACTTC. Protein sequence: CASSHYEGAKKYEQYF.

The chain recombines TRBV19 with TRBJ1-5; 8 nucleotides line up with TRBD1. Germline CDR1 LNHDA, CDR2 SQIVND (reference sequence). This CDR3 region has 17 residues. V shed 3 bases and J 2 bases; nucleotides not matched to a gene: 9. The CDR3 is CASSMGQGAKGNQPQHF. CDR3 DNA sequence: TGTGCCAGTAGTATGGGTCAGGGGGCTAAGGGCAATCAGCCCCAGCATTTT.